This T cell receptor beta chain derives from a study of T cells in Graves' hyperthyroidism and ophthalmopathy. This clonotype was detected many times. No antigen is known for it. Amplification of TCR beta CDR3 regions was performed using RNA transcripts as template. TCR CDR3 underwent first-round RT-PCR with the HTBI primer set. One entry per CDR3 protein, called by TCRdb with MiXCR from the multiplex PCR reads. The sample carries 150,000 or so distinct CDR3 sequences, roughly 10% recorded once. Exclusion of patients followed from uncontrolled infection, other autoimmune disease, pregnancy or lactation. Findings and limits, study-wide: Stable hyperthyroidism and ophthalmopathy were separated using 13 V-J signatures.

The V gene's germline CDR1 is GTSNPN and CDR2 SVGIG (reference sequence). This CDR3 region has 13 residues. The germline V and J ends were trimmed by 3 bases and 0 bases, with 8 bases remaining between them. This sequence originates from a woman between 18 and 29 years old with Graves' hyperthyroidism that later progressed to Graves' ophthalmopathy. Sequencing was performed on blood. The rearrangement joins TRBV30 to TRBJ1-1, with D unclear. The CDR3 spells CAWSGTVNTEAFF. The CDR3 DNA reads TGTGCCTGGAGCGGCACCGTGAACACTGAAGCTTTCTTT.